This T cell receptor beta chain was sequenced during a study of Ad26.COV2.S vaccination and SARS-CoV-2 variants. Study details: Ad26.COV2.S, an intramuscular injection, was given once or twice 56 days apart. Study conclusions and caveats: Assessments of TCR breadth and depth may have underestimated the total T cell responses. The study found similar non-spike TCR breadth in vaccine and placebo recipients.

The ends lost 4 bases at V and 5 bases at J; junction bases unmatched: 6. The CDR3 is 15 residues long. The germline CDR1 and CDR2 sequences are LGHDT and YNNKEL (reference sequence). For this clone: The antigen is not known.

Treatment indicated: roughly 20 received Ad26.COV2.S at low or high dose, single or two shots; about 5 received placebo; per-sample allocation not given. Sampling occurred on day 63 after the first vaccine or placebo injection. In Boston, the donor was an adult between 18-55 years of age. Measured with immunoSEQ multiplex PCR; TCRdb has only the in-frame clones, and not every one. The sample lists some 450,000 clones, about 90% occurring once. The rearrangement links TRBV3-1 (or the pseudogene TRBV3-2) to TRBJ1-4, with 8 positions matching TRBD1. Sequenced here: peripheral blood, sampled in a trial of Ad26.COV2.S vaccine versus placebo. The sequence was obtained from a person aged 18-60 years who received the Ad26.COV2.S COVID-19 vaccine or a placebo. DNA for the CDR3: TGTGCCAGCAGCCCGCAGGGGGCGCGGAATGAAAAACTGTTTTTT. Its protein product is CASSPQGARNEKLFF.